The clone carrying this T cell receptor (beta chain) was observed at least ten times. Template material for amplifying TCR beta CDR3 regions consisted of RNA transcripts. The HTBI primer set was used in a first-round RT-PCR of the TCR CDR3. Each CDR3 protein is one row after TCRdb ran MiXCR on the multiplex PCR reads. This sample has a few hundred thousand distinct CDR3 sequences, with roughly 25% found just once. These data originate in a study of T cells in Graves' hyperthyroidism and ophthalmopathy. Germline assignment: CDR1 KGHSH and CDR2 LQKENI. V was pared by 4 bases and J by 3 bases, with 9 bases between. The CDR3 contains 13 residues.

The rearrangement links TRBV18 to TRBJ1-1; D is unresolved. Sequenced material: blood. This clonotype originated in a man between 50 and 59 years old with Graves' hyperthyroidism. The CDR3 sequence is CASSRLVDTEAFF. The CDR3 coding sequence is TGTGCCAGCTCACGGTTGGTGGACACTGAAGCTTTCTTT.